The 6 T cell receptor beta chains presented below share a single source sample, sequenced in a study of control samples from healthy donors and cancer patients (dated by TCRdb to 2020 to 2022). The receptor library was made with the immunoSEQ multiplex PCR assay. Sourced from immuneACCESS, this table was stored by TCRdb with only in-frame sequences that have V and J called. A share of the clones is absent; for the studies checked, an unresolved V gene accounts for under half, and the remainder has no known explanation. Counted in this sample were around 120,000 clones; 93% of them appeared once. 1.7% of the sample is taken by the ten largest. The sample was PBMCs. These receptors came from a man aged 50-60 years with head and neck cancer.

V and J are TRBV27 and TRBJ1-1; D is possibly TRBD1 (6 bases). Germline-derived CDR1 and CDR2 are MNHEY and SMNVEV (reference sequence). With 7 bases removed from V and 12 bases from J, the gap between germline ends came to 18 bases. The CDR3 is made up of 12 amino acids. This chain's CDR3 is CASKRLPGQTFF. For the CDR3, the DNA is TGTGCCAGCAAACGGCTACCGGGACAAACTTTCTTT.

The chain links TRBV6-5 to TRBJ1-2, with 11 bases aligning to TRBD1. With V trimmed by 6 bases and J by 7 bases, 7 bases remained unmatched. Germline V lookup: CDR1 MNHEY, CDR2 SVGAGI. CDR3 length equals 14 residues. The CDR3 DNA sequence: TGTGCCAGCAGCGATGGACAGGGGGCGCGTGGCTACACCTTC. Encoded protein: CASSDGQGARGYTF.

The chain recombines TRBV2 with TRBJ1-2; 10 nucleotides agree with TRBD1. The CDR3 sequence is 14 residues long. Germline V gene sequence: CDR1 SNHLY, CDR2 FYNNEI. Unmatched junction bases numbered 7, after V lost 8 bases and J lost 4 bases. For the CDR3, the DNA is TGTGCCAGCCGACCGGGACAGGGGACCTATGGCTACACCTTC. The encoded protein is CASRPGQGTYGYTF.

This CDR3 reads CATSDSTSFGEADTQYF. In DNA, the CDR3 is TGTGCCACCAGTGACTCAACTAGCTTCGGGGAAGCAGATACGCAGTATTTT. This chain connects TRBV24-1 to TRBJ2-3; possible D gene TRBD2, 6 bases. V was cut by 4 bases and J by 4 bases, with 20 bases left in between. Germline loops: CDR1 KGHDR, CDR2 SFDVKD. The CDR3 covers 17 residues.

A note on this clone: The junction departs from germline at one end; a sequencing error may be responsible. The chain combines TRBV28 with TRBJ2-3, with 8 bases matching TRBD2. The germline CDR1 and CDR2 sequences are MDHEN and SYDVKM. The CDR3 contains 12 residues. CDR3 amino acids: CASTRGGPTLYF. CDR3 sequence (DNA): TGTGCCAGCACCCGGGGGGGCCCGACGCTGTATTTT.

The chain combines TRBV5-4 with TRBJ2-3; 8 nucleotides align to TRBD2. CDR1 is SGHNT and CDR2 is YYREEE in the germline V gene (reference sequence). V lost 3 bases, J lost 1 base, and 10 bases stayed unmatched. The CDR3 extends over 17 amino acids. This chain's CDR3 is CASSSPPGGGRTDTQYF. CDR3 in DNA: TGTGCCAGCAGCTCCCCCCCCGGGGGGGGACGCACAGATACGCAGTATTTT. Variable domain in full (rest from reference TRBV5-4 and TRBJ2-3): ETGVTQSPTHLIKTRGQQVTLRCSSQSGHNTVSWYQQALGQGPQFIFQYYREEENGRGNFPPRFSGLQFPNYSSELNVNALELDDSALYLCASSSPPGGGRTDTQYFGPGTRLTVL.